One and the same sample provided the 24 T cell receptor beta chains below, sequenced in a study of cytomegalovirus exposure and HLA in healthy donors. With 60 Vbeta and 13 Jbeta primers, the PCR was carried out. Data came from immunoSEQ multiplex PCR; TCRdb stores just in-frame clones and leaves some out. The data show about 160,000 clones, 84% seen once. The sample was PBMCs. These receptors all come from a young man in good health and CMV-seronegative.

V and J are TRBV6-5 and TRBJ1-2; TRBD1 aligns across 9 bases. The CDR3 has 13 amino acids. Per germline, CDR1 MNHEY and CDR2 SVGAGI. The ends lost 7 bases at V and 6 bases at J; junction bases unmatched: 6. The CDR3 DNA follows: TGTGCCAGCACCACAGGGGGCAGGGATGGCTACACCTTC. The encoded protein is CASTTGGRDGYTF.

The V gene is TRBV4-1, the J gene TRBJ2-1; 10 positions match TRBD2. The CDR3 extends over 17 amino acids. The V gene end was trimmed by 3 bases and the J gene end by 8 bases; junction bases not matched to a gene: 13. Germline-derived CDR1 and CDR2 are MGHRA and YSYEKL. The CDR3 sequence: CASSHLGRAGGGDEQFF. As DNA, the CDR3 is TGCGCCAGCAGCCATCTGGGGCGAGCGGGAGGGGGCGATGAGCAGTTCTTC.

The CDR3 sequence: CASSPGLAGDTQYF. CDR3 nucleotides: TGTGCCAGCAGTCCGGGACTAGCGGGAGATACGCAGTATTTT. The chain couples TRBV6-5 to TRBJ2-3; 12 nucleotides line up with TRBD2. The germline V gene encodes CDR1 MNHEY and CDR2 SVGAGI. V dropped 5 bases and J dropped 5; count of bases not matched to a gene: 2. The CDR3 runs 14 residues.

This chain joins TRBV19 and TRBJ2-7; 8 bases line up with TRBD1. CDR3 size: 14 residues. CDR1 and CDR2 (germline): LNHDA, SQIVND (reference sequence). The ends lost 6 bases at V and 4 bases at J; junction bases unmatched: 8. The CDR3 spells CASRDGQGPYEQYF. DNA for the CDR3: TGTGCCAGTAGGGACGGACAGGGTCCTTACGAGCAGTACTTC.

The chain links TRBV18 to TRBJ1-1; D ambiguous. CDR3 length: 15 amino acids. V lost 1 base to trimming and J lost 0 bases, with 9 bases between them. CDR1 is KGHSH, CDR2 LQKENI, per germline. This CDR3 is CASSPQGALNTEAFF. CDR3 in DNA: TGTGCCAGCTCACCACAGGGAGCCCTGAACACTGAAGCTTTCTTT.

The chain couples TRBV18 to TRBJ2-1; 14 bases align to TRBD2. Trimming took 6 bases from V and 9 from J; bases not matched to a gene: 10. The length of the CDR3 is 16 residues. Germline V gene sequence: CDR1 KGHSH, CDR2 LQKENI. The DNA of the CDR3 is TGTGCCAGCTCGCCTCCGGGACTAGCGGGAGTGGGTGAGCAGTTCTTC. This sequence encodes CASSPPGLAGVGEQFF.

This chain joins TRBV11-2 and TRBJ2-5, with a weak D call TRBD1 (5 bases). V shed 5 bases and J shed 2 bases, with 6 bases lying between them. This CDR3 has 12 amino acids. Germline loops: CDR1 SGHAT, CDR2 FQNNGV. CDR3 residues: CASSRTQETQYF. CDR3 DNA: TGTGCCAGCAGCCGGACACAAGAGACCCAGTACTTC.

The V and J genes are TRBV14 and TRBJ2-1, with 16 bases that match TRBD2. The germline V gene has CDR1 SGHDN and CDR2 FVKESK. The V segment lost 6 bases and the J segment 8 bases; nucleotides outside the gene matches: 16. The CDR3 covers 19 residues. The CDR3 region has the DNA TGTGCCAGCAGTGGATCGGGACTAGCGGGAGGGGAAGGGGAGGATGAGCAGTTCTTC. Translation gives CASSGSGLAGGEGEDEQFF.

This chain uses TRBV2 with TRBJ2-2; possible D gene TRBD1, 6 bases. This CDR3 is built from 15 residues. V lost 4 bases, J lost 5 bases, and 14 bases lay in between. Germline values: CDR1 SNHLY, CDR2 FYNNEI. CDR3 in amino acids: CASSALTGITGELFF. CDR3 DNA: TGTGCCAGCAGTGCATTAACAGGGATTACCGGGGAGCTGTTTTTT.

The gene calls are TRBV18 and TRBJ1-1; TRBD1 is a possible D gene (6 bases). Germline lookup yields CDR1 KGHSH and CDR2 LQKENI. The V end lost 1 base, the J end lost 1 base, and 10 bases lay between the germline ends. This CDR3 comprises 15 residues. The CDR3 DNA reads TGTGCCAGCTCACCACGGGGGCAGACGAACACTGAAGCTTTCTTT. Protein sequence: CASSPRGQTNTEAFF.

The chain recombines TRBV11-2 with TRBJ2-7; 7 bases agree with TRBD1. J lost 3 bases, V lost 2 bases, and 13 bases had no gene match. Germline-derived CDR1 and CDR2 are SGHAT and FQNNGV. The CDR3 is made up of 17 amino acids. CDR3 loop: CASSLLPNTGTDYEQYF. CDR3 in DNA: TGTGCCAGCAGCTTACTCCCCAACACCGGGACAGACTACGAGCAGTACTTC.

The V call is TRBV10-3, the J call TRBJ1-2, with D maybe TRBD1 (5 bases). The CDR3 spans 15 residues. Trimming shortened V by 2 bases and J by 2 bases, and 12 bases separated the two germline ends. CDR1 and CDR2 from the germline V gene are ENHRY and SYGVKD. DNA of the CDR3: TGTGCCATCAGTGAGGGGCAGGGTAGGAACTATGGCTACACCTTC. It translates to CAISEGQGRNYGYTF.

This chain uses TRBV5-1 with TRBJ2-7; D might be TRBD2 (5 bases). Trimming stripped 1 base from V and 7 bases from J, with 21 bases between. Germline V lookup: CDR1 SGHRS, CDR2 YFSETQ. CDR3 size: 16 residues. The CDR3 DNA sequence: TGCGCCAGCAGCTTGACGGCAGAGGGTTCGCTGGGGGAGCAGTACTTC. Residues: CASSLTAEGSLGEQYF.

This clone was seen once. The genes are TRBV2 and TRBJ2-2; 7 bases agree with TRBD2. The V segment lost 7 bases and the J segment 0 bases; nucleotides outside the gene matches: 5. Per the germline V gene, CDR1 is SNHLY and CDR2 is FYNNEI. The CDR3 is 15 amino acids. The CDR3 is CASTSSGANTGELFF. The CDR3 DNA is TGTGCCAGCACTTCTAGCGGCGCGAACACCGGGGAGCTGTTTTTT.

The chain carries TRBV30 and TRBJ1-6; D is uncertain. Trimming pared 0 bases from V and 6 bases from J, leaving 6 bases between. There are 13 residues in the CDR3. The V gene's germline CDR1 is GTSNPN and CDR2 SVGIG (reference sequence). DNA of the CDR3: TGTGCCTGGAGTGTACCGGGTAATTCACCCCTCCACTTT. Its translation is CAWSVPGNSPLHF.

This chain uses TRBV12-5 with TRBJ2-1, with 9 nucleotides matching TRBD2. Germline values: CDR1 LGHNT, CDR2 FRNRAP. The CDR3 totals 14 residues. The junction had 4 bases not matched to a gene; V was cut back by 1 base and J by 9 bases. CDR3 sequence (DNA): TGTGCTAGTGGTTTGGGCGGGGGGGCGTCTGAGCAGTTCTTC. Amino acids: CASGLGGGASEQFF.

The rearrangement uses TRBV9 and TRBJ2-2, with 7 bases matching TRBD1. The germline V gene has CDR1 SGDLS and CDR2 YYNGEE. V lost 4 bases to trimming and J lost 7 bases; unmatched junction nucleotides: 13. CDR3 size: 16 residues. CDR3 amino acids: CASSPRRGRPGGELFF. The CDR3 coding sequence is TGTGCCAGCAGCCCCCGTAGGGGGCGCCCCGGCGGGGAGCTGTTTTTT.

In the case of this clone: At one boundary the junction diverges from the germline segment, which might be a read error. This chain links TRBV11-3 with TRBJ2-2, with TRBD1 matching 8 bases. The germline gives CDR1 SGHNT, CDR2 YENEEA. CDR3 length: 14 amino acids. The CDR3 protein is CASSRTGPTGEPFF. DNA of the CDR3: TGTGCCAGCAGCCGGACAGGGCCCACCGGGGAGCCGTTTTTT.

A few counts support this clone. A read error may produce the germline difference seen at one junction end. This chain uses TRBV2 with TRBJ1-4; TRBD1 is a possible D gene (5 bases). The CDR3 is made up of 13 amino acids. Germline CDR1 SNHLY, CDR2 FYNNEI. The CDR3 region is CASSDPYSRESTF. The CDR3 DNA reads TGTGCCAGCAGTGACCCGTATTCCAGGGAATCAACATTT.

V gene TRBV4-1 combines with J gene TRBJ2-3; 8 positions match TRBD2. Unmatched junction bases numbered 13, after V lost 3 bases and J lost 2 bases. The germline V gene has CDR1 MGHRA and CDR2 YSYEKL. The CDR3 is made up of 18 amino acids. The CDR3 sequence: CASSHIGAGGVDTDTQYF. The CDR3 DNA reads TGCGCCAGCAGCCATATAGGGGCGGGAGGAGTTGACACAGATACGCAGTATTTT.

The chain carries TRBV19 and TRBJ1-1, with a weak D call TRBD1 (5 bases). V lost 3 bases, J lost 3 bases, and 11 bases lay in between. Germline V gives CDR1 LNHDA, CDR2 SQIVND (reference sequence). The CDR3 runs to 14 residues. The DNA for the CDR3 is TGTGCCAGTAGTATCGGGGGAAGCCACACTGAAGCTTTCTTT. This gives the protein CASSIGGSHTEAFF.

V and J are TRBV6-1 and TRBJ2-7; TRBD1 aligns across 7 bases. V shed 4 bases, J shed 3 bases, and the junction held 6 bases outside the gene matches. This CDR3 contains 14 residues. CDR1 and CDR2 (germline): MNHNS, SASEGT. CDR3 loop: CASSVTGVFYEQYF. The DNA of the CDR3 is TGTGCCAGCAGTGTTACAGGGGTTTTCTACGAGCAGTACTTC.

The rearrangement links TRBV27 to TRBJ1-2, with a possible D match to TRBD1 (5 bases). V gave up 0 bases and J gave up 4 bases, with 9 bases separating them. The CDR3 length is 14 residues. The germline CDR1 and CDR2 sequences are MNHEY and SMNVEV (reference sequence). The CDR3 bases are TGTGCCAGCAGTTTATCGGGCGGGACCTATGGCTACACCTTC. Amino acid sequence: CASSLSGGTYGYTF.

The chain links TRBV19 to TRBJ1-6, with D perhaps TRBD1 (6 bases). Deletions cut 3 bases from V and 7 bases from J, with 16 bases between. The germline V gene encodes CDR1 LNHDA and CDR2 SQIVND (reference sequence). The CDR3 loop spans 16 amino acids. CDR3 sequence (DNA): TGTGCCAGTAGTATGGGGGCCCAGGGCTTAAATTCACCCCTCCACTTT. Translated, it gives CASSMGAQGLNSPLHF.